This TCR beta chain was sequenced in a study of T-cell memory formation after mild COVID-19. At the level of the study: There were largely donor-specific TCR clusters.

Germline V gives CDR1 SGHTA, CDR2 FQGTGA. This CDR3 region has 15 residues. The V gene lost 2 bases and the J gene lost 9 bases, with 14 bases spanning the gap. TCRdb itself ran the 5' RACE reads through MiXCR, one entry per CDR3 protein. The sample has some 270,000 distinct CDR3 sequences, 15% seen once. This clonotype appeared many times. This sequence originates from an adult woman who had mild COVID-19 (a few samples of this study predate the infection). Cell type and time point are not known. This chain uses TRBV7-3 with TRBJ1-6, with D possibly TRBD1 on 5 matching bases. The sequencing input was PBMCs or a T cell subset sorted from them (not recorded which). The CDR3 spells CASSLGAGSSSPLHF. The CDR3 bases are TGTGCCAGCAGCTTAGGGGCAGGGAGCAGTTCACCCCTCCACTTT.